These T cell receptor beta chains were read from a single sample in a study of OX40 agonist ivuxolimab in advanced cancers. TCRdb's copy holds only in-frame clones and misses some; the assay was immunoSEQ multiplex PCR. Of around 58,000 clones in the sample, 84% are singletons; the top ten hold around 25%. Here the sequenced sample was CD4+ or CD8+ T cells sorted from blood, taken in a trial of the OX40 agonist ivuxolimab. The receptors stem from an adult with an advanced solid tumor such as melanoma, head and neck, liver or kidney cancer. Both conserved end residues are part of each CDR3. A D gene is named only where the DNA matches it firmly. Clone size appears in some rows only: once, few, many, or a class for an expanded clone.

CDR3nt,CDR3aa,v_gene,j_gene,abundance,d_gene
TGTGCCAGCAGTACAGAGGTGGGAACTCGGATGTCTGGCTACACCTTC,CASSTEVGTRMSGYTF,TRBV28,TRBJ1-2,-,-
TGTGCCACCAGCAGAGATTTAACAGCAACCTACAATGAGCAGTTCTTC,CATSRDLTATYNEQFF,TRBV15,TRBJ2-1,-,-
TGTGCCAGCTCCCGGGACTGGAACACTGAAGCTTTCTTT,CASSRDWNTEAFF,TRBV18,TRBJ1-1,-,-
TGTGCCAGCAGTCCACAAGGAGACTACGAGCAGTACTTC,CASSPQGDYEQYF,TRBV25-1,TRBJ2-7,-,-
TGTGCCAGCAGCTTCCAGCGGGGGGGCCACAATGAGCAGTTCTTC,CASSFQRGGHNEQFF,TRBV5-4,TRBJ2-1,-,TRBD2
TGCGCCAGCAGCTCAGGGGCTGTAGGTTCACCCCTCCACTTT,CASSSGAVGSPLHF,TRBV5-1,TRBJ1-6,-,-
TGTGCCAGCAGCAAAGAAGGCGGAGGATGTGAAGCTTTCTTT,CASSKEGGGCEAFF,TRBV21-1,TRBJ1-1,once,-
TGTGCCAGCAGGCAGGGCCGCGAGCAGTACTTC,CASRQGREQYF,TRBV28,TRBJ2-7,few,-
TGTGCCAGCAGTCCGTCCGGGACACCCGAGCAGTACTTC,CASSPSGTPEQYF,TRBV6-5,TRBJ2-7,-,-
TGTGCCAGCAGCGTACGCAGGGACCAGCCCCAGCATTTT,CASSVRRDQPQHF,TRBV9,TRBJ1-5,-,-
TGTGCCAGCAGCCCCCCACAAGGAGCGAGAGAGACCCAGTACTTC,CASSPPQGARETQYF,TRBV28,TRBJ2-5,-,-
TGTGCCATCAGGGAGACAGGGGGAACTCAAGATCTCACTGAAGCTTTCTTT,CAIRETGGTQDLTEAFF,TRBV10-3,TRBJ1-1,once,TRBD1
TGTGCCAGCAGCTCCTGGGGGGGGACAGAGACCCAGTACTTC,CASSSWGGTETQYF,TRBV5-6,TRBJ2-5,-,TRBD2
TGTGCCAGCAGCTTTGGCTACGGCTCCTACGAGCAGTACTTC,CASSFGYGSYEQYF,TRBV7-9,TRBJ2-7,-,-
TGTGCCAGCAGCCCCCAAGCAGGGGGGGCCTACGAGCAGTACTTC,CASSPQAGGAYEQYF,TRBV28,TRBJ2-7,-,-
TGTGCCAGCAGCTCATCCGGGACGGCTGAGACCCAGTACTTC,CASSSSGTAETQYF,TRBV5-4,TRBJ2-5,-,-
TGTGCCAGTAGCCTAGGGACAGGTCTCAATCAGCCCCAGCATTTT,CASSLGTGLNQPQHF,TRBV19,TRBJ1-5,-,TRBD1
TGTGCCATCAGTGGCCGGCGGCAAATGAACACTGAAGCTTTCTTT,CAISGRRQMNTEAFF,TRBV10-3,TRBJ1-1,-,-
TGTGCCAGCTCACCACCGCAGGGACAGGGCCATGGCTACACCTTC,CASSPPQGQGHGYTF,TRBV18,TRBJ1-2,-,TRBD1
TGTGCCATCAGGGGGAACAATGAGCAGTTCTTC,CAIRGNNEQFF,TRBV10-3,TRBJ2-1,few,-
TGTGCCAGCAGTGAAGGGACAGGCACCTACGAGCAGTACTTC,CASSEGTGTYEQYF,TRBV6-1,TRBJ2-7,-,TRBD1
TGTGCCAGCAGTAAAGGCTATAATTCACCCCTCCACTTT,CASSKGYNSPLHF,TRBV27,TRBJ1-6,-,-
TGCGCCAGCAGCTCTAAGGTGGCTAACAATGAGCAGTTCTTC,CASSSKVANNEQFF,TRBV5-1,TRBJ2-1,-,-
TGTGCCAGCAGCTTAAAAGGACTAGCGGGAGGGTACGAGCAGTACTTC,CASSLKGLAGGYEQYF,TRBV11-2,TRBJ2-7,-,TRBD2
TGTGCCAGTAGTATCCCGACAGGGAACTATGGCTACACCTTC,CASSIPTGNYGYTF,TRBV19,TRBJ1-2,-,TRBD1
TGCGCCAGCAGCCCCGCAAGCTCCTACGAGCAGTACTTC,CASSPASSYEQYF,TRBV4-1,TRBJ2-7,-,-
TGCGCCAGCAGTAAGGGAGGGAGCTCTGGAAACACCATATATTTT,CASSKGGSSGNTIYF,TRBV10-1,TRBJ1-3,-,-
TGTGCCAGCAGCCGGGTCCTAGCGGCCAATGAGCAGTTCTTC,CASSRVLAANEQFF,TRBV2,TRBJ2-1,once,TRBD2
TGTGCCAGCTCACCCCTCGGGACAGGGGGCGAGCAGTACTTC,CASSPLGTGGEQYF,TRBV18,TRBJ2-7,-,TRBD1
TGTGCCAGTAGTATTTCGTTGGACAGGGTCTATGGCTACACCTTC,CASSISLDRVYGYTF,TRBV19,TRBJ1-2,-,TRBD1
TGTGCCAGCAGTTACGCACAGGGTACGCAGTATTTT,CASSYAQGTQYF,TRBV6-5,TRBJ2-3,-,-
TGTGCCACCAGCAGACAGGCGGCGTTGGCGAACTCACCCCTCCACTTT,CATSRQAALANSPLHF,TRBV15,TRBJ1-6,-,-
TGTGCCAGCAGCATCACTTTCACAGGGAGGCGGTCTCCTTGGTACTTC,CASSITFTGRRSPWYF,TRBV5-6,TRBJ2-7,-,-
TGTGCCAGCAGTGAGCCGGGTTTCTCCTACAATGAGCAGTTCTTC,CASSEPGFSYNEQFF,TRBV25-1,TRBJ2-1,-,-
TGTGCCAGCAGTCTCGCGGAGGGTTTTTCACCCCTCCACTTT,CASSLAEGFSPLHF,TRBV6-5,TRBJ1-6,-,-
TGCGCCAGCAGCTTGAAGACAGGGTGGGATTCCTACGAGCAGTACTTC,CASSLKTGWDSYEQYF,TRBV5-1,TRBJ2-7,-,TRBD1
TGTGCCAGCAGCGTAGACAGGGCGGTTACTGAAGCTTTCTTT,CASSVDRAVTEAFF,TRBV9,TRBJ1-1,-,-
TGTGCCAGCAGCCAAGAGGGACATTCGGTGTACGAGCAGTACTTC,CASSQEGHSVYEQYF,TRBV14,TRBJ2-7,-,-
TGTGCCAGCACTTATCGTCCCGGGGGAAACACCATATATTTT,CASTYRPGGNTIYF,TRBV9,TRBJ1-3,-,-
TGTGCCAGCAGCCCCCAGGGGGGGCGGGGATTGCAAGATACGCAGTATTTT,CASSPQGGRGLQDTQYF,TRBV5-4,TRBJ2-3,-,-
TGTGCCAGCAGTGATCCGGGGAATCCCTACGAGCAGTACTTC,CASSDPGNPYEQYF,TRBV2,TRBJ2-7,-,-
TGCGCCAGCAGCCTCATTAGTCTTGGGGGGGCGGATGAAAAACTGTTTTTT,CASSLISLGGADEKLFF,TRBV4-1,TRBJ1-4,-,-
TGTGCCATCACCCCGGACAGGAGCCCGAACGAGCAGTACTTC,CAITPDRSPNEQYF,TRBV10-3,TRBJ2-7,-,TRBD1
TGTGCCAGCAGTTACTCGCCAGGACTAGGGGCCTACGAGCAGTACTTC,CASSYSPGLGAYEQYF,TRBV6-6,TRBJ2-7,-,TRBD2
TGCGCCAGCAGCCTCGGAGGGCGGGAGACTGAAGCTTTCTTT,CASSLGGRETEAFF,TRBV4-3,TRBJ1-1,-,-
TGCGCCAGCAGCTTAGAGCCAGCGGGGGGAGAGACCCAGTACTTC,CASSLEPAGGETQYF,TRBV5-1,TRBJ2-5,-,TRBD2
TGTGCCAGCATTCGGACGGGGCTGAACACTGAAGCTTTCTTT,CASIRTGLNTEAFF,TRBV28,TRBJ1-1,-,-
TGCGCCAGCAGCCCTCCCCGGGGAGGGGGCACAGATACGCAGTATTTT,CASSPPRGGGTDTQYF,TRBV5-1,TRBJ2-3,once,TRBD2
TGTGCCAGTAGGTCGGAAGACGGATCTGGGTCCACCTTC,CASRSEDGSGSTF,TRBV19,TRBJ1-2,few,-
TGTGCCAGCAGTTCCCCTAAGACGGGAACCTACGAGCAGTACTTC,CASSSPKTGTYEQYF,TRBV28,TRBJ2-7,-,-
TGTGCCAGTAGTATCGGGGACAGGGAATCTCAAAGTGCCACTGAAGCTTTCTTT,CASSIGDRESQSATEAFF,TRBV19,TRBJ1-1,-,TRBD1
TGCGCCAGCAGCTTGACGACTAGCAGACACACCGGGGAGCTGTTTTTT,CASSLTTSRHTGELFF,TRBV5-1,TRBJ2-2,many,TRBD2
TGTGCCAGCAGCTCCGGGACTAGCGGTGAGCAGTTCTTC,CASSSGTSGEQFF,TRBV7-6,TRBJ2-1,-,TRBD2
TGTGCCAGCAGCTTAGGAGCGGGAGGGGCCCAAGAGACCCAGTACTTC,CASSLGAGGAQETQYF,TRBV7-9,TRBJ2-5,-,TRBD2
TGTGCCAGCAAGGAAGGGACAGATACGCAGTATTTT,CASKEGTDTQYF,TRBV28,TRBJ2-3,-,-